A single sample gave rise to the 4 T cell receptor beta chains below, sequenced in a study of CD8 T cells in ankylosing spondylitis. One entry per CDR3 protein, called by TCRdb with MiXCR from the 5' RACE reads. This sample has under 35,000 distinct CDR3 sequences, with 5.5% to 8% found just once. The source material was blood, either unsorted or a sorted T cell fraction (not recorded which). These receptors were collected from a male donor with ankylosing spondylitis or in good health (not recorded which).

To note about this clonotype: A read error may explain this, as a much larger clone is one base away. The chain links TRBV12-3 or TRBV12-4 to TRBJ2-7, with TRBD1 matching 8 bases. The CDR3 is made up of 14 amino acids. The chain's CDR3 is CASSLGQGAREQNF. In DNA, the CDR3 is TGTGCCAGCAGTTTAGGGCAGGGGGCTAGGGAGCAGAACTTC.

This clonotype was counted only a few times. The chain combines TRBV12-3 or TRBV12-4 with TRBJ2-3; the match to TRBD2 covers 12 bases. J lost 3 bases, V lost 3 bases, and 1 base had no gene match. The CDR3 length is 15 residues. CDR3 amino acids: CASSFGTSGTDTQYF. The CDR3 DNA reads as TGTGCCAGCAGTTTCGGGACTAGCGGGACAGATACGCAGTATTTT.

This clonotype occurred many times. V is TRBV5-4 and J is TRBJ2-1; D not resolved. V shed 5 bases and J shed 13 bases, with 13 bases lying between them. Germline-derived CDR1 and CDR2 are SGHNT and YYREEE (reference sequence). The CDR3 is made up of 11 amino acids. The CDR3 DNA reads as TGTGCCAGCAGTCTAAACTCCCTTCAGTTCTTC. This codes for CASSLNSLQFF.

This clonotype was counted at least ten times. The rearrangement uses TRBV5-1 and TRBJ2-1; 14 positions agree with TRBD2. J was trimmed by 8 bases and V by 0 bases; bases with no gene match: 10. Germline loops: CDR1 SGHRS, CDR2 YFSETQ. This CDR3 is 18 amino acids long. Written as DNA, the CDR3 is TGCGCCAGCAGCTTGGGGCATACCGGGACTAGCGGGAGCTATGAGCAGTTCTTC. Residues: CASSLGHTGTSGSYEQFF.